These 31 T cell receptor beta chains came from one sample sequenced in a study of blood T cell repertoires in COVID-19. The method was immunoSEQ multiplex PCR; TCRdb's version includes in-frame clones alone and lacks a portion of them. The sample has about 200,000 clones, roughly 90% seen once. The sample was peripheral blood. The source is a woman aged 70-85 years with acute or convalescent COVID-19.

The gene calls are TRBV27 and TRBJ1-1; 7 positions match TRBD1. Germline V gives CDR1 MNHEY, CDR2 SMNVEV (reference sequence). After removal of 2 bases from V and 4 bases from J, the junction contained 1 base not matched to a gene. This CDR3 is 13 amino acids long. The CDR3 DNA reads TGTGCCAGCAGTTTAGACAGGGCCACTGAAGCTTTCTTT. As protein: CASSLDRATEAFF.

Comment on this clone: Other nucleotide sequences from this sample produce the same CDR3. The rearrangement links TRBV18 to TRBJ1-4; 9 bases align to TRBD1. The CDR3 is 14 amino acids. Germline CDR1 is KGHSH and CDR2 is LQKENI. The trim removed 4 bases at V and 5 bases at J, leaving 2 bases unmatched. CDR3 loop: CASSQTGGNEKLFF. CDR3 nucleotides: TGTGCCAGCTCACAGACAGGGGGGAATGAAAAACTGTTTTTT.

The V gene is TRBV6-5, the J gene TRBJ2-7; weak D call: TRBD2 (5 bases). Deletions cut 6 bases from V and 1 base from J, with 13 bases between. The CDR3 is made up of 14 amino acids. The germline V gene encodes CDR1 MNHEY and CDR2 SVGAGI. The CDR3 sequence is CASRLSRGSYEQYF. As DNA, the CDR3 is TGTGCCAGCAGGCTCTCCCGGGGATCCTACGAGCAGTACTTC.

The sample holds a few counts of this clone. The same CDR3 also results from other DNA sequences found in this sample. The V and J genes are TRBV29-1 and TRBJ2-5; TRBD2 is a possible D gene (6 bases). The V end was cut by 3 bases, the J end by 4 bases, with 9 bases between. In germline, CDR1 is SQVTM, CDR2 ANQGSEA. The CDR3 loop spans 12 amino acids. CDR3 residues: CSVEEGGETQYF. The CDR3, as DNA: TGCAGCGTTGAGGAGGGAGGAGAGACCCAGTACTTC.

The J gene is TRBJ2-1, the V gene TRBV7-9; 9 positions match TRBD1. The trim removed 5 bases at V and 6 bases at J, leaving 8 bases unmatched. There are 15 residues in the CDR3. Looked up from germline, CDR1 is SEHNR and CDR2 is FQNEAQ (reference sequence). Here the CDR3 DNA reads TGTGCCAGCAGCCTCGGGACAGGGCGGCTCAATGAGCAGTTCTTC. Protein: CASSLGTGRLNEQFF.

The CDR3 here is CASSKLAGATSGANVLTF. DNA for the CDR3: TGCGCCAGCAGCAAACTAGCGGGTGCGACCTCTGGGGCCAACGTCCTGACTTTC. V usage is TRBV5-1 and J usage is TRBJ2-6; TRBD2 agrees at 9 bases. CDR1 and CDR2 from the germline V gene are SGHRS and YFSETQ. This CDR3 has 18 amino acids. V lost 4 bases and J lost 0; bases outside the gene matches: 8. The full variable domain, completed using reference TRBV5-1 and TRBJ2-6, is KAGVTQTPRYLIKTRGQQVTLSCSPISGHRSVSWYQQTPGQGLQFLFEYFSETQRNKGNFPGRFSGRQFSNSRSEMNVSTLELGDSALYLCASSKLAGATSGANVLTFGAGSRLTVL.

The chain uses TRBV11-2 and TRBJ2-5; 7 bases agree with TRBD1. V lost 5 bases, J lost 4 bases, and 4 bases stayed unmatched. This CDR3 has 13 amino acids. CDR1 and CDR2 from the germline V gene are SGHAT and FQNNGV. CDR3 in amino acids: CASSLQGLETQYF. The CDR3, as DNA: TGTGCCAGCAGCCTACAGGGGTTAGAGACCCAGTACTTC.

J is TRBJ2-1 and V is TRBV19; TRBD2 agrees at 8 bases. The CDR3 is made up of 15 amino acids. Germline V gives CDR1 LNHDA, CDR2 SQIVND (reference sequence). The V segment lost 6 bases and the J segment 1 base; nucleotides outside the gene matches: 5. This CDR3 is CASRASGGSYNEQFF. DNA for the CDR3: TGTGCCAGTAGGGCCAGCGGGGGTTCCTACAATGAGCAGTTCTTC.

The sample holds one count of this clone. The rearrangement uses TRBV28 and TRBJ2-7; 13 bases line up with TRBD2. The V gene's germline CDR1 is MDHEN and CDR2 SYDVKM. The CDR3 totals 15 residues. With 8 bases clipped from V and 2 bases from J, the junction kept 6 bases outside the gene matches. CDR3 residues: CASSYGTSGTYEQYF. DNA of the CDR3: TGTGCCAGCTCCTACGGGACTAGCGGGACCTACGAGCAGTACTTC.

This clone has a handful of counts. V gene TRBV6-2 or TRBV6-3 combines with J gene TRBJ1-5; 8 bases are shared with TRBD1. CDR3 length: 17 amino acids. From germline, CDR1 is MNHEY and CDR2 SVGEGT. V was clipped by 6 bases and J by 2 bases; unmatched bases: 12. The CDR3 DNA reads TGTGCCAGCAGCCCCCATATTGGACAGGGTGGCAATCAGCCCCAGCATTTT. Translated: CASSPHIGQGGNQPQHF.

The genes are TRBV21-1 and TRBJ2-3; TRBD2, the D gene given by the table, was not confirmed from the DNA. TRBV21-1 is a known pseudogene. The CDR3 has 15 amino acids. The CDR3 bases are TGTGCCAGCAGCCTTCCCGCCCCCGCGACAGATACGCAGTATTTT. Amino acid sequence: CASSLPAPATDTQYF.

This chain connects TRBV11-3 to TRBJ1-1; D gene unclear. The V gene's germline CDR1 is SGHNT and CDR2 YENEEA. CDR3 length: 13 residues. Deletions cut 8 bases from V and 1 base from J, with 11 bases between. The CDR3 nucleotides read TGTGCCAGCGGACTTGGTTGGAACACTGAAGCTTTCTTT. It is translated as CASGLGWNTEAFF.

This chain connects TRBV27 to TRBJ1-6; no clear D. The CDR3 is made up of 14 amino acids. Looked up from germline, CDR1 is MNHEY and CDR2 is SMNVEV (reference sequence). V was cut by 6 bases and J by 5 bases, with 11 bases left in between. CDR3 sequence (DNA): TGTGCCAGCAGACCGAGTCCCAATAATTCACCCCTCCACTTT. Its translation: CASRPSPNNSPLHF.

The V call is TRBV15, the J call TRBJ2-7, with a tentative D call TRBD1 (5 bases). The CDR3 length is 12 residues. The germline V and J ends were trimmed by 1 base and 11 bases, with 12 bases remaining between them. Per germline, CDR1 LNHNV and CDR2 YYDKDF (reference sequence). CDR3 nucleotide sequence: TGTGCCACCAGCAGAGGGCAGGGATTTAAGTACTTC. Translation gives CATSRGQGFKYF.

As regards this clone: The sample has other DNA sequences that encode this CDR3 too. The chain is built from TRBV18 and TRBJ1-6, with 9 positions matching TRBD1. The CDR3 loop spans 14 amino acids. Per the germline V gene, CDR1 is KGHSH and CDR2 is LQKENI. V lost 2 bases and J lost 7; bases outside the gene matches: 0. DNA of the CDR3: TGTGCCAGCTCACCAGGGACAGGGAATTCACCCCTCCACTTT. Translation gives CASSPGTGNSPLHF.

DNA for the CDR3: TGTGCCAGCAGCTTGACAGGGATGCAAAAGGCTTTCTTT. It codes for CASSLTGMQKAFF. The gene calls are TRBV7-8 and TRBJ1-1; 7 nucleotides agree with TRBD1. The ends lost 3 bases at V and 11 bases at J; junction bases unmatched: 9. CDR1 and CDR2 from the germline V gene are SGHVS and FQNEAQ. The CDR3 contains 13 residues.

This chain links TRBV19 with TRBJ2-3, with D tentatively TRBD1 (6 bases). With 3 bases removed from V and 1 base from J, the gap between germline ends came to 17 bases. Germline CDR1 is LNHDA and CDR2 is SQIVND (reference sequence). This CDR3 is built from 17 residues. Here the CDR3 reads CASSIGGRGVGTDTQYF. CDR3 in DNA: TGTGCCAGTAGTATTGGTGGCAGGGGCGTAGGCACAGATACGCAGTATTTT.

V usage is TRBV2 and J usage is TRBJ2-2, with 9 nucleotides matching TRBD2. The ends lost 5 bases at V and 3 bases at J; junction bases unmatched: 10. Germline loops: CDR1 SNHLY, CDR2 FYNNEI. The CDR3 extends over 17 amino acids. The CDR3 region is CASSRFSGSMDTGELFF. The DNA of the CDR3 is TGTGCCAGCAGTAGGTTTAGCGGGAGCATGGACACCGGGGAGCTGTTTTTT.

The V gene is TRBV5-1, the J gene TRBJ2-5; D possibly corresponds to TRBD1 (6 bases). The length of the CDR3 is 14 residues. Germline CDR1 reads SGHRS; CDR2 reads YFSETQ. V lost 4 bases to trimming and J lost 7 bases, with 17 bases between them. The DNA for the CDR3 is TGCGCCAGCAGCATGGCCCAGGGGCTGGCGACCCAGTACTTC. Translating it yields CASSMAQGLATQYF.

The chain is built from TRBV19 and TRBJ1-2; TRBD1 agrees at 7 bases. Germline V gene lookup returns CDR1 LNHDA and CDR2 SQIVND (reference sequence). V shed 9 bases, J shed 4 bases, and the junction held 5 bases outside the gene matches. CDR3 length equals 12 residues. The CDR3 region has the DNA TGTGCCAGCCAGGGACAGTCCTATGGCTACACCTTC. The encoded protein is CASQGQSYGYTF.

The chain joins TRBV10-2 to TRBJ2-7; D ambiguous. Trimming stripped 5 bases from V and 0 bases from J, with 11 bases between. Germline V gene data show CDR1 as WSHSY and CDR2 as SAAADI. The CDR3 totals 14 residues. The CDR3, as DNA: TGCGCCAGCAGTAACAGACGGAACTCCTACGAGCAGTACTTC. Protein sequence: CASSNRRNSYEQYF.

The CDR3 nucleotides are TGCAGCGCTGCTGGGCGGGGGGCCCCCACTGAAGCTTTCTTT. Translation gives CSAAGRGAPTEAFF. The chain combines TRBV29-1 with TRBJ1-1; D perhaps matches TRBD1 (6 bases). The V gene's germline CDR1 is SQVTM and CDR2 ANQGSEA. This CDR3 contains 14 residues. V gave up 7 bases and J gave up 4 bases, with 19 bases separating them.

As DNA, the CDR3 is TGTGCCAGCAGCTTAGGAGTTTCCCAGCCCCAGCATTTT. Translated: CASSLGVSQPQHF. The chain employs TRBV7-2 and TRBJ1-5; D is undetermined. The CDR3 length is 13 residues. The germline V gene has CDR1 SGHTA and CDR2 FQGNSA. The V end was cut by 1 base, the J end by 7 bases, with 8 bases between.

This clone has just one count. The gene calls are TRBV5-4 and TRBJ2-3; 15 bases are shared with TRBD2. Trimming removed 5 bases from V and 7 bases from J; junction bases left unmatched: 5. From germline, CDR1 is SGHNT and CDR2 YYREEE (reference sequence). This CDR3 contains 15 residues. CDR3 sequence (DNA): TGTGCCAGCAGACCCGGGACTAGCGGGGGGTATACGCAGTATTTT. It is translated as CASRPGTSGGYTQYF.

This chain links TRBV28 with TRBJ1-2; D is undetermined. Trimming cost V 1 base and J 2 bases, with 11 bases left between them. Germline-derived CDR1 and CDR2 are MDHEN and SYDVKM. This CDR3 contains 15 residues. Here the CDR3 reads CASSLSTPPNYGYTF. The DNA for the CDR3 is TGTGCCAGCAGTTTATCTACCCCCCCCAACTATGGCTACACCTTC.

The chain has TRBV11-3 and TRBJ2-7; 10 bases are shared with TRBD2. CDR3 length equals 17 residues. V lost 1 base to trimming and J lost 0 bases; unmatched junction nucleotides: 6. From germline, CDR1 is SGHNT and CDR2 YENEEA. This chain's CDR3 is CASSLAHSSGGSYEQYF. Here the CDR3 DNA reads TGTGCCAGCAGCTTAGCGCATTCTAGCGGGGGCTCCTACGAGCAGTACTTC. Filled out from reference TRBV11-3 and TRBJ2-7, the complete variable domain reads EAGVVQSPRYKIIEKKQPVAFWCNPISGHNTLYWYLQNLGQGPELLIRYENEEAVDDSQLPKDRFSAERLKGVDSTLKIQPAELGDSAVYLCASSLAHSSGGSYEQYFGPGTRLTVT.

The chain employs TRBV14 and TRBJ1-2; weak D call: TRBD1 (5 bases). Germline values: CDR1 SGHDN, CDR2 FVKESK. The CDR3 sequence is 12 residues long. The ends were cut back, 2 bases at V and 8 bases at J, with 9 bases in the middle. Here the CDR3 reads CASSQRTFGYTF. The CDR3 bases are TGTGCCAGCAGCCAAAGGACATTCGGCTACACCTTC.

The chain recombines TRBV27 with TRBJ2-2; 10 nucleotides align to TRBD1. The CDR3 is 14 residues long. Unmatched junction bases numbered 0, after V lost 2 bases and J lost 6 bases. CDR1 and CDR2 (germline): MNHEY, SMNVEV (reference sequence). The CDR3 loop reads CASSLGTGAGELFF. CDR3 nucleotides: TGTGCCAGCAGTTTAGGGACAGGGGCCGGGGAGCTGTTTTTT.

The genes are TRBV14 and TRBJ2-1; D remains unclear. The CDR3 loop spans 14 amino acids. With 0 bases removed from V and 6 bases from J, the gap between germline ends came to 9 bases. Looked up from germline, CDR1 is SGHDN and CDR2 is FVKESK. The CDR3 sequence is CASSQELASNEQFF. Here the CDR3 DNA reads TGTGCCAGCAGCCAAGAGTTAGCCTCCAATGAGCAGTTCTTC.

This clone was counted a few times. The V call is TRBV5-6, the J call TRBJ2-6; D is possibly TRBD2 (5 bases). The CDR3 runs 15 residues. Germline CDR1 reads SGHDT; CDR2 reads YYEEEE. Trimming took off 1 base at V and 5 bases at J, with 10 bases between the two ends. The CDR3 protein is CASSLLEGRANVLTF. The DNA for the CDR3 is TGTGCCAGCAGCTTGTTAGAGGGAAGGGCCAACGTCCTGACTTTC.

This clone was seen only once. This chain connects TRBV11-3 to TRBJ2-2; D might be TRBD1 (7 bases). The germline V gene has CDR1 SGHNT and CDR2 YENEEA. The V end was cut by 0 bases, the J end by 5 bases, with 16 bases between. The CDR3 contains 17 residues. CDR3 coding DNA: TGTGCCAGCAGCTTAGATCATAGGAGGGGGCAAACCGGGGAGCTGTTTTTT. Translation: CASSLDHRRGQTGELFF. The full variable domain, its missing parts supplied by reference TRBV11-3 and TRBJ2-2, is EAGVVQSPRYKIIEKKQPVAFWCNPISGHNTLYWYLQNLGQGPELLIRYENEEAVDDSQLPKDRFSAERLKGVDSTLKIQPAELGDSAVYLCASSLDHRRGQTGELFFGEGSRLTVL.